The T cell receptor beta chain under discussion was sequenced for a study of response to subunit inactivated influenza vaccine. Overall study results and limits: Authors suggested each seasonal influenza vaccination recruits few new T cells.

One entry per CDR3 protein results from TCRdb running MiXCR on the RT-PCR reads. Here the sample spans hundreds of thousands of distinct CDR3 sequences, approximately 7.1% being singletons. This CDR3 has 15 residues. V dropped 3 bases and J dropped 5; count of bases not matched to a gene: 5. Germline CDR1 reads MNHEY; CDR2 reads SVGAGI. This clonotype was found a few times. Antigen specificity is unknown. This receptor was taken from a man aged 45 to 70 who received an inactivated influenza vaccine. This chain links TRBV6-5 with TRBJ2-3; 10 bases line up with TRBD2. The starting material was PBMCs from blood, obtained around 25 months after vaccination. CDR3 in amino acids: CASSYIAGGEDTQYF. CDR3 bases: TGTGCCAGCAGTTATATAGCGGGGGGAGAAGATACGCAGTATTTT.